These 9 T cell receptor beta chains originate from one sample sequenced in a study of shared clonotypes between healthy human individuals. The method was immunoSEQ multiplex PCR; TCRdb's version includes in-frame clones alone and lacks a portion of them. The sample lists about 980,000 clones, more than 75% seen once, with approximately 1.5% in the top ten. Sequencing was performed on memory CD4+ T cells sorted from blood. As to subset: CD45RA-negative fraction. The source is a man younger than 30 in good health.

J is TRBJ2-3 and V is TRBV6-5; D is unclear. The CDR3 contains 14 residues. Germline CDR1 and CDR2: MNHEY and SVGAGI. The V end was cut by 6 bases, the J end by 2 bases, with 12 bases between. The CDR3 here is CASRTRPVTDTQYF. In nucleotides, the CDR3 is TGTGCCAGCAGGACTCGACCTGTCACAGATACGCAGTATTTT.

CDR3 residues: CASSVEASSHNEQFF. CDR3 nucleotide sequence: TGTGCCAGCAGCGTAGAAGCATCATCCCACAATGAGCAGTTCTTC. The rearrangement links TRBV9 to TRBJ2-1; D not certain. V lost 0 bases and J lost 5, with 12 bases in between. Germline assignment: CDR1 SGDLS and CDR2 YYNGEE. The CDR3 runs to 15 residues.

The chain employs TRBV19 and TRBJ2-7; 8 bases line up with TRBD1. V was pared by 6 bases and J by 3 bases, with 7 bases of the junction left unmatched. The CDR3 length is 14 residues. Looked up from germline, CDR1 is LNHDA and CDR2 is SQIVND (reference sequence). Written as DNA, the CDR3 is TGTGCCAGTAGCTCGGACAGGGTGGGCTACGAGCAGTACTTC. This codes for CASSSDRVGYEQYF.

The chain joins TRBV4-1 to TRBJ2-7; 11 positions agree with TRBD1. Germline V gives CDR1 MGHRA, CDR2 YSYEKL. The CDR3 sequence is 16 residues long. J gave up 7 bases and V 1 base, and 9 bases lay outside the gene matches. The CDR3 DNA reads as TGCGCCAGCAGCCAAGCATGGACAGGGGGCGCGGGGGAGCAGTACTTC. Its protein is CASSQAWTGGAGEQYF.

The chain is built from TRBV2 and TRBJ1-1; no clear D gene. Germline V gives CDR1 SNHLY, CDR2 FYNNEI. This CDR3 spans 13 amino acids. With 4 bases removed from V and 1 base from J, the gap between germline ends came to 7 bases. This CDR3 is CASSARGNTEAFF. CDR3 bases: TGTGCCAGCAGTGCGAGAGGGAACACTGAAGCTTTCTTT.

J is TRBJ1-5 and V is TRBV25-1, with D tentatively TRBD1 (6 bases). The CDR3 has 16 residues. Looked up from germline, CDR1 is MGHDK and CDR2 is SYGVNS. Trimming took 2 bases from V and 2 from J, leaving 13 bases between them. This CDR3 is CASSENYRDGNQPQHF. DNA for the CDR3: TGTGCCAGCAGTGAAAATTACAGGGATGGCAATCAGCCCCAGCATTTT.

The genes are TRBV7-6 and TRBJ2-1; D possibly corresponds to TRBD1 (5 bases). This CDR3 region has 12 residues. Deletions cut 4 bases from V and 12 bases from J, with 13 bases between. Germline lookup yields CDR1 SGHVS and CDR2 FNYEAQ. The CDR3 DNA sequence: TGTGCCAGCAGCTACGATGGGCAGGGGCAGTTCTTC. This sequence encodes CASSYDGQGQFF.

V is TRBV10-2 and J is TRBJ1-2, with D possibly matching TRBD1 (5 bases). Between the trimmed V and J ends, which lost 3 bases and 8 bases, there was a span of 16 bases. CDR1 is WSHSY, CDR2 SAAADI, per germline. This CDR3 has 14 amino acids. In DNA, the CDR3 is TGCGCCAGCAGTGAAACAGGAAAGGGATGGGGCTACACCTTC. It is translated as CASSETGKGWGYTF.

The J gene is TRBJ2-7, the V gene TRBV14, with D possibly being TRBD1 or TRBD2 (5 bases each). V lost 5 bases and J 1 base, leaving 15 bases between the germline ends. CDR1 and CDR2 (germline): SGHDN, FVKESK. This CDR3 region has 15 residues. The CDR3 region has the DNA TGTGCCAGCAGCGGGACCGGGGCCTCGTCCTACGAGCAGTACTTC. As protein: CASSGTGASSYEQYF.